A selection of T cell receptor beta chains follows, all from one sample in a study of control samples from healthy donors and cancer patients. The data were produced by immunoSEQ multiplex PCR, yet TCRdb's version contains in-frame clones alone and is incomplete. There are 130,000 to 150,000 clones in the sample; roughly 89% occur only once, and 10% to 12% lies in the top ten. The specimen sequenced was blood. The receptors come from a man aged 25 to 40 in good health. CDR3s leave out the opening cysteine and the closing phenylalanine or tryptophan.

j_call | v_call | cdr3_aa
TRBJ2-1 | TRBV11-2 | ASSFIGTSGTYNEQF
TRBJ1-2 | TRBV6-5 | ASSYSTVWLGYGYT
TRBJ2-3 | TRBV2 | ASRKASGLAGTDTQY
TRBJ2-3 | TRBV30 | AWTESADTQY
TRBJ2-7 | TRBV7-2 | ASSLDQTSSYEQY
TRBJ1-4 | TRBV28 | ASTVQSNEKLF
TRBJ1-2 | TRBV2 | ASSGDRGRDSYGYT
TRBJ1-2 | TRBV10-2 | ASGTGRYT
TRBJ2-1 | TRBV28 | ASNEPGAGVGGNEQF
TRBJ2-3 | TRBV5-6 | ASSSLHGRAVTDTQY
TRBJ1-2 | TRBV11-2 | ASSLDSQTRQSYGYT
TRBJ2-1 | TRBV4-2 | ASREIAGGFFNEQF
TRBJ2-1 | TRBV28 | ARGLAVYNEQF
TRBJ1-2 | TRBV2 | ASSLRVYGYT
TRBJ2-7 | TRBV7-2 | ASSLTYEQY
TRBJ2-7 | TRBV29-1 | SVASGIYEQY
TRBJ1-1 | TRBV2 | ASSPHAGAGTEAF
TRBJ2-5 | TRBV7-8 | ASSLRSPQETQY
TRBJ2-1 | TRBV5-1 | ASSLVVGSYNEQF
TRBJ2-1 | TRBV7-3 | ASSLWGLAGSYNEQF
TRBJ1-4 | TRBV5-1 | ASSPAQYEGHEKLF
TRBJ2-1 | TRBV6-2/TRBV6-3 | ASSRGSYNEQF
TRBJ2-1 | TRBV12-3/TRBV12-4 | ASSFRGSGEQF
TRBJ2-7 | TRBV14 | ASSLDRNGVYEQY
TRBJ2-7 | TRBV30 | AWRGRASSYEQY
TRBJ1-5 | TRBV28 | ASSPDRGSYSNQPQH
TRBJ1-5 | TRBV27 | ASLGRLNQPQH
TRBJ1-6 | TRBV30 | AWSVPSAQTNSPLH
TRBJ1-3 | TRBV7-2 | ASSFYLGRLSGNTIY
TRBJ1-3 | TRBV29-1 | SVVRLGGNSSGNTIY
TRBJ2-1 | TRBV4-1 | ASSQYQSREQF
TRBJ2-1 | TRBV30 | AWSSIMGTRYNEQF
TRBJ2-5 | TRBV5-4 | ASSLDGTSGWKTQY
TRBJ2-7 | TRBV28 | ASSSPGTASYEQY
TRBJ1-2 | TRBV5-8 | ASSLEQPNYGYT
TRBJ2-5 | TRBV2 | ASSDSRASEETQY
TRBJ2-3 | TRBV4-1 | ASSWTGDAGSDTQY
TRBJ1-2 | TRBV5-6 | ASSLGTGNYGYT
TRBJ2-5 | TRBV19 | ASSSDSGTRTQY
TRBJ2-7 | TRBV2 | ASSFIESYEQY
TRBJ2-7 | TRBV6-2/TRBV6-3 | ASSYSTGGNEQY
TRBJ2-3 | TRBV19 | ASSTDRVSQY
TRBJ2-5 | TRBV2 | ASLRPSGSKETQY
TRBJ2-7 | TRBV2 | ASSEGGGLAGWEQY